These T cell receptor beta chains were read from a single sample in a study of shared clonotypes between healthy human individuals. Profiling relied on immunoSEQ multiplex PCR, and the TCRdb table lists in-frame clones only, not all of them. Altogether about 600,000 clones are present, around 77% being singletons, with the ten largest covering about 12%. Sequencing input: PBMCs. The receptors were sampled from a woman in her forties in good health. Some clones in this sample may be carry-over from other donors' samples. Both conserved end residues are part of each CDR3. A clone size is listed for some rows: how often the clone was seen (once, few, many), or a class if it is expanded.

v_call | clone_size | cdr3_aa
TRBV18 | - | CASSPTSGLAGDEQFF
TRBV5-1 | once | CASSLGTGATGELFF
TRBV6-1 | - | CASKERVYSYEQYF
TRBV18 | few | CASSPYNSGANVLTF
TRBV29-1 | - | CSVEVPPSRRYF
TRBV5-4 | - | CASSRTSGVTYEQYF
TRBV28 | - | CASSGWSGGGYQPQHF
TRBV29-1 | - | CSVLGTGGDYEQYF
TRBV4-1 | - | CASSQDKASGYNEQFF
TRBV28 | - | CASSLVSGRALTDTQYF
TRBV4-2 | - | CASSTQLEGTEAFF
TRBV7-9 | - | CASSLVDHDPNTGELFF
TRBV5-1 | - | CASSLESGGESGELFF
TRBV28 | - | CATGLAPYNEQFF
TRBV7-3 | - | CASSLGRQGGYNEQFF